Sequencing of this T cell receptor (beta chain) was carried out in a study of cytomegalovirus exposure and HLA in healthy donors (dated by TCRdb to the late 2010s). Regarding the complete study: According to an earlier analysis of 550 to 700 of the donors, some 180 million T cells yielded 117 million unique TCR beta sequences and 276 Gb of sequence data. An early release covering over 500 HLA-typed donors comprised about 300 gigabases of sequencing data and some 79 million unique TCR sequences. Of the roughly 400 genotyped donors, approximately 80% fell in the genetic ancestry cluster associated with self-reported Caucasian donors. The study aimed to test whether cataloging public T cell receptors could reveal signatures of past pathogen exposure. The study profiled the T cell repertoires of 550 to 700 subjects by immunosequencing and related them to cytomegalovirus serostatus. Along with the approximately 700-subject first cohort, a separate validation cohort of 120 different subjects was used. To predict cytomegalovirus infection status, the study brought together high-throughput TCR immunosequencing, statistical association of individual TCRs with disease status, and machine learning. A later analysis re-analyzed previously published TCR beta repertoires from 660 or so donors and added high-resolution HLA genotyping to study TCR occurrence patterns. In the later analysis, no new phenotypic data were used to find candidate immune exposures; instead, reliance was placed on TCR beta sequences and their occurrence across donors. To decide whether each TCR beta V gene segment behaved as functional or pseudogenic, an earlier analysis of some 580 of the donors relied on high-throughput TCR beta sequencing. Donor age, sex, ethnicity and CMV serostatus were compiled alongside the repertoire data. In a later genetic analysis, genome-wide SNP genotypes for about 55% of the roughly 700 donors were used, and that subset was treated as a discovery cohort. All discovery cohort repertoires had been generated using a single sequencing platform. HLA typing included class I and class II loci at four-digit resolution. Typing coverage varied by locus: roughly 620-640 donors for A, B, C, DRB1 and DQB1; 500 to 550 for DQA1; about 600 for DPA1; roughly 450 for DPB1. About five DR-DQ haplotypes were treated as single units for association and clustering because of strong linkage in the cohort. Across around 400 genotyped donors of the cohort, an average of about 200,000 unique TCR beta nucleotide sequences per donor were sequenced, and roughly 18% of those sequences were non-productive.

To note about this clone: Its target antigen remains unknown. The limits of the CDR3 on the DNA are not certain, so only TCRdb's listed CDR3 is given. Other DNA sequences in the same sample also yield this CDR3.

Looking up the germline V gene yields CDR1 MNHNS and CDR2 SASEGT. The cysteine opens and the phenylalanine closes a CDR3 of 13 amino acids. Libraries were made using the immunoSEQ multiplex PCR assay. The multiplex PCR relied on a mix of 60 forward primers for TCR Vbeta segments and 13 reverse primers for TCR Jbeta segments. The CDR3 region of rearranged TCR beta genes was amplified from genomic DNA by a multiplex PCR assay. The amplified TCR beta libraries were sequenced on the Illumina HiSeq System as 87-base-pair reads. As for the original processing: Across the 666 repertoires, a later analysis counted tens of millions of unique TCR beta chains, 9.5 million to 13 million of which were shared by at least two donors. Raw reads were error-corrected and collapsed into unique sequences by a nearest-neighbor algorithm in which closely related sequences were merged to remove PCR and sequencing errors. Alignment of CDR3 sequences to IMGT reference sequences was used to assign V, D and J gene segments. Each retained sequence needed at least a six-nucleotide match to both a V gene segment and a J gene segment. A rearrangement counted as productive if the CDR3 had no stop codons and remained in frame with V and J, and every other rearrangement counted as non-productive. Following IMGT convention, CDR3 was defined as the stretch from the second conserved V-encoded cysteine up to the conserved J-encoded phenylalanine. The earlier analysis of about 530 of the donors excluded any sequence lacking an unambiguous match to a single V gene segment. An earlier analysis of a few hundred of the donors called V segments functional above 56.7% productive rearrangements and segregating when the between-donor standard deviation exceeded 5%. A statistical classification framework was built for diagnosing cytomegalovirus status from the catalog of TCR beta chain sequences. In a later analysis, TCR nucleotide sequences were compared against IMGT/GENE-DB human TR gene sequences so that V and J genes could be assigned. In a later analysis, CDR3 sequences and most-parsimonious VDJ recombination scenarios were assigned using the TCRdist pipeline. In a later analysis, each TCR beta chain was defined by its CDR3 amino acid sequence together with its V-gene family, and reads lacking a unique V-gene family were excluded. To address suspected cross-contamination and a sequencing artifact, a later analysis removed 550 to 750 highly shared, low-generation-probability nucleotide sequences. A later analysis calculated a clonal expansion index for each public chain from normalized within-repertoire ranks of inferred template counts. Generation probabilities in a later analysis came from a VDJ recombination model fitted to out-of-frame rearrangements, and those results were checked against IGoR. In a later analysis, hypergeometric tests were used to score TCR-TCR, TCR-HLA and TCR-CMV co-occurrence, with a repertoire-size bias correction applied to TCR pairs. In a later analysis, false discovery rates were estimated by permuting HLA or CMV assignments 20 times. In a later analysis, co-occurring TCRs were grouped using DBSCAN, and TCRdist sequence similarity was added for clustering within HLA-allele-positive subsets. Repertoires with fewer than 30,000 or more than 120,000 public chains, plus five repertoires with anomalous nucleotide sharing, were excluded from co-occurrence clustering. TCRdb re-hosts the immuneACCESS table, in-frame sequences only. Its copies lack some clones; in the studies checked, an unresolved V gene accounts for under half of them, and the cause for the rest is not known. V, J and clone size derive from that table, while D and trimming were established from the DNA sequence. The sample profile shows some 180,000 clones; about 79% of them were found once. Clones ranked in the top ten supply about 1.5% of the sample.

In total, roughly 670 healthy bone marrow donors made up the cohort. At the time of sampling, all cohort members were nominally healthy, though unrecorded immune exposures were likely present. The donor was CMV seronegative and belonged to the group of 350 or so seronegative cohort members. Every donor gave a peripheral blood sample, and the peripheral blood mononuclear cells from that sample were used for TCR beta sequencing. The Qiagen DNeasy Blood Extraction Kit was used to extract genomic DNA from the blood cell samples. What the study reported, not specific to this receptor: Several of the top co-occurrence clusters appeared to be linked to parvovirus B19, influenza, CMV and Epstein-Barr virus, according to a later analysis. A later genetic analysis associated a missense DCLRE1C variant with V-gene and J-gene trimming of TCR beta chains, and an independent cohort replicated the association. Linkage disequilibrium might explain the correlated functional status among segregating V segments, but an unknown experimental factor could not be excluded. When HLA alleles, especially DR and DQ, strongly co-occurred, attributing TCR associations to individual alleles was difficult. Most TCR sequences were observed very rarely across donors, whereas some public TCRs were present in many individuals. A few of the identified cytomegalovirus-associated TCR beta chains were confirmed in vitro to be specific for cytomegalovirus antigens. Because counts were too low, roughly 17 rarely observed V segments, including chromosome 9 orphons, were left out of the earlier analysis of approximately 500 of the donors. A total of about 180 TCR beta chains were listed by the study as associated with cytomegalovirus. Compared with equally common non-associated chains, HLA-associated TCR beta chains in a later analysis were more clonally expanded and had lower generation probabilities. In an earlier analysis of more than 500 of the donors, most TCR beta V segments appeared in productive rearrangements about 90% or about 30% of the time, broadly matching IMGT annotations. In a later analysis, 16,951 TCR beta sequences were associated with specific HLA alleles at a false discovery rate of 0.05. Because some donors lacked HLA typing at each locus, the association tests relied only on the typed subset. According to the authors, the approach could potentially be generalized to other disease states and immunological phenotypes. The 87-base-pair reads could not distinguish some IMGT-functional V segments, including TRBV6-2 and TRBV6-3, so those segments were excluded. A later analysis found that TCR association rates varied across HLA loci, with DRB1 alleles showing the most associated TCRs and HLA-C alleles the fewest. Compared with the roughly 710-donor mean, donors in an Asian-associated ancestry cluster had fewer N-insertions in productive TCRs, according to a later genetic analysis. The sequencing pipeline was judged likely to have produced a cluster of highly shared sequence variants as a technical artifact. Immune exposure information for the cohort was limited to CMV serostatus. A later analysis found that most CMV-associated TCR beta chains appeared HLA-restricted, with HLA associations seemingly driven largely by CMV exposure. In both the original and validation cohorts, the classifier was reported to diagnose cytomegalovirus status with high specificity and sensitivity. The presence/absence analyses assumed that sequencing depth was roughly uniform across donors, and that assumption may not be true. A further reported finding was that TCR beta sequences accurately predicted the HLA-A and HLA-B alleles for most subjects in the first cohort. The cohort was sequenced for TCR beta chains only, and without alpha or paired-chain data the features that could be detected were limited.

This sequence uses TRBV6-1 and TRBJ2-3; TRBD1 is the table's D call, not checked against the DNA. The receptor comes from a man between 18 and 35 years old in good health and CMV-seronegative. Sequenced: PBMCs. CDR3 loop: CASILGSTDTQYF.